Listed below are T cell receptor beta chains from one sample, sequenced in a study of T cell responses to AZD1222 COVID-19 vaccine. Generated by immunoSEQ multiplex PCR, the TCRdb table keeps only in-frame clones and is missing some. The sample shows under 20,000 clones, approximately 90% of them seen only once. Sequenced material: peripheral blood, taken 28 days after the second AZD1222 dose. These receptors all come from an adult who received the AZD1222 COVID-19 vaccine. Both conserved end residues are part of each CDR3. The order of the fields is J gene, V gene, D gene, CDR3 length, clone size, CDR3 protein, CDR3 DNA. A D gene is named only where the DNA matches it firmly. Clone size is stated in some rows and not others, as once, few, many or a class when expanded.

>TRBJ1-2|TRBV28|NA|12|NA
CASSVPNYGYTF
TGTGCCAGCAGTGTCCCTAACTATGGCTACACCTTC
>TRBJ1-2|TRBV6-5|NA|12|NA
CASSYGSNGYTF
TGTGCCAGCAGTTACGGCAGTAATGGCTACACCTTC
>TRBJ2-7|TRBV18|NA|13|once
CASSPDSNYEQYF
TGTGCCAGCTCACCAGACAGCAACTACGAGCAGTACTTC
>TRBJ2-7|TRBV28|NA|16|NA
CASSPPSGVPSYEQYF
TGTGCCAGCAGTCCCCCGTCGGGGGTCCCCTCCTACGAGCAGTACTTC
>TRBJ2-7|TRBV5-6|NA|14|NA
CASSLSGTNYEQYF
TGTGCCAGCAGCTTGTCCGGGACGAACTACGAGCAGTACTTC
>TRBJ1-2|TRBV4-1|TRBD1|14|NA
CASSQDGQVYGYTF
TGCGCCAGCAGCCAGGACGGACAGGTCTATGGCTACACCTTC
>TRBJ2-7|TRBV19|TRBD2|13|NA
CASTTGRGGEQYF
TGTGCCAGTACCACCGGTCGGGGGGGCGAGCAGTACTTC
>TRBJ2-1|TRBV10-3|NA|11|NA
CAISSGDEQFF
TGTGCCATCAGCTCCGGAGATGAGCAGTTCTTC
>TRBJ2-2|TRBV25-1|NA|14|NA
CASSEGTFTGELFF
TGTGCCAGCAGTGAAGGGACTTTCACCGGGGAGCTGTTTTTT
>TRBJ1-5|TRBV15|TRBD1|14|NA
CATSRTGRNQPQHF
TGTGCCACCAGCCGGACAGGGAGGAATCAGCCCCAGCATTTT
>TRBJ2-4|TRBV13|TRBD1|15|once
CASSPGTGGRNIQYF
TGTGCCAGCAGCCCAGGGACAGGGGGGAGGAACATTCAGTACTTC
>TRBJ2-3|TRBV28|TRBD1|13|NA
CASSFDRGNTQYF
TGTGCCAGCAGTTTTGACAGGGGAAATACGCAGTATTTT
>TRBJ2-6|TRBV24-1|TRBD1|17|once
CATTRDRPHSGANVLTF
TGTGCCACCACCCGGGACAGGCCGCACTCTGGGGCCAACGTCCTGACTTTC
>TRBJ1-2|TRBV14|NA|15|NA
CASSQDRYLSDGYTF
TGTGCCAGCAGCCAAGATCGCTACCTTTCGGATGGCTACACCTTC
>TRBJ1-1|TRBV19|NA|15|NA
CASSPQDSMNTEAFF
TGTGCCAGTAGTCCTCAAGACAGCATGAACACTGAAGCTTTCTTT
>TRBJ1-2|TRBV6-6|NA|13|once
CASSQEGASGYTF
TGTGCCAGCAGCCAGGAAGGGGCGAGTGGCTACACCTTC
>TRBJ2-6|TRBV24-1|NA|14|NA
CATHTGSGANVLTF
TGTGCCACCCATACAGGGTCCGGGGCCAACGTCCTGACTTTC
>TRBJ2-2|TRBV12-5|NA|11|once
CASGSTGELFF
TGTGCTAGTGGTAGCACCGGGGAGCTGTTTTTT
>TRBJ1-5|TRBV7-8|TRBD1|14|once
CASSKGQGNQPQHF
TGTGCCAGCAGCAAGGGACAGGGCAATCAGCCCCAGCATTTT
>TRBJ1-1|TRBV10-3|NA|20|NA
CAISESPWRGNPPMNTEAFF
TGTGCCATCAGTGAGTCCCCCTGGAGGGGGAACCCCCCCATGAACACTGAAGCTTTCTTT
>TRBJ2-2|TRBV20-1|TRBD2|16|NA
CSASGRENLNTGELFF
TGCAGTGCTAGTGGGCGGGAGAATCTGAACACCGGGGAGCTGTTTTTT
>TRBJ2-7|TRBV2|NA|15|NA
CASSEKRLGPYEQYF
TGTGCCAGCAGTGAAAAACGATTGGGGCCCTACGAGCAGTACTTC
>TRBJ1-3|TRBV9|NA|15|NA
CASSVDSSSGNTIYF
TGTGCCAGCAGCGTAGACTCCAGCTCTGGAAACACCATATATTTT
>TRBJ2-3|TRBV5-1|TRBD1|16|NA
CASTPRGTGVTDTQYF
TGCGCCAGCACCCCTCGGGGGACAGGGGTCACAGATACGCAGTATTTT
>TRBJ2-2|TRBV3-1/TRBV3-2|NA|15|NA
CASSQATPNTGELFF
TGTGCCAGCAGCCAAGCCACACCGAACACCGGGGAGCTGTTTTTT
>TRBJ2-2|TRBV18|TRBD2|16|NA
CASSSSGIKNTGELFF
TGTGCCAGCTCATCTAGCGGGATTAAGAACACCGGGGAGCTGTTTTTT
>TRBJ2-3|TRBV9|NA|16|NA
CASSVGRPSSTDTQYF
TGTGCCAGCAGCGTAGGTCGTCCCTCTAGCACAGATACGCAGTATTTT
>TRBJ2-5|TRBV7-6|TRBD1|13|NA
CASSTGTEETQYF
TGTGCCAGCAGTACCGGGACAGAAGAGACCCAGTACTTC
>TRBJ1-6|TRBV28|TRBD1|14|NA
CASRSTGGNSPLHF
TGTGCCAGCAGGTCTACAGGGGGGAATTCACCCCTCCACTTT
>TRBJ2-7|TRBV7-8|TRBD2|15|NA
CASSFRTSGDYEQYF
TGTGCCAGCAGCTTCCGGACTAGCGGGGACTACGAGCAGTACTTC
>TRBJ2-2|TRBV7-6|NA|13|NA
CASRLSGTGELFF
TGTGCCAGCAGGCTATCAGGGACCGGGGAGCTGTTTTTT
>TRBJ2-1|TRBV3-1/TRBV3-2|TRBD2|15|NA
CASSPLAGGRNEQFF
TGTGCCAGCAGCCCCCTAGCGGGGGGGAGGAATGAGCAGTTCTTC
>TRBJ1-1|TRBV13|TRBD1|16|NA
CASSTRDRGVNTEAFF
TGTGCCAGCAGCACCCGGGACAGGGGAGTGAACACTGAAGCTTTCTTT
>TRBJ2-2|TRBV7-8|NA|17|NA
CASSLVGGRSNTGELFF
TGTGCCAGCAGCTTAGTAGGTGGGCGATCGAACACCGGGGAGCTGTTTTTT
>TRBJ2-2|TRBV7-3|NA|13|once
CASSSLRDGELFF
TGTGCCAGCAGCTCGCTCCGGGACGGCGAGCTGTTTTTT
>TRBJ2-7|TRBV6-5|TRBD1|12|few
CATEQGANEQYF
TGTGCCACCGAACAGGGGGCAAACGAGCAGTACTTC
>TRBJ2-1|TRBV9|TRBD2|13|NA
CASSEAGGNEQFF
TGTGCCAGCAGCGAGGCCGGGGGGAATGAGCAGTTCTTC
>TRBJ2-7|TRBV28|TRBD1|15|few
CASSKTGDREFEQYF
TGTGCCAGCAGCAAGACAGGGGACAGGGAATTCGAGCAGTACTTC
>TRBJ1-2|TRBV3-1/TRBV3-2|NA|15|NA
CASSQPGVARYGYTF
TGTGCCAGCAGCCAACCCGGGGTTGCCCGGTATGGCTACACCTTC
>TRBJ2-1|TRBV4-3|TRBD1|13|NA
CASSTRQGNEQFF
TGCGCCAGCAGCACCCGACAGGGCAATGAGCAGTTCTTC
>TRBJ2-5|TRBV7-3|NA|14|NA
CASSLAHSPETQYF
TGTGCCAGCAGCTTAGCCCACTCCCCAGAGACCCAGTACTTC
>TRBJ1-1|TRBV10-3|NA|16|once
CAISEGKGQMNTEAFF
TGTGCCATCAGTGAGGGGAAAGGACAGATGAACACTGAAGCTTTCTTT
>TRBJ2-7|TRBV28|NA|15|NA
CASSLPLGGSYEQYF
TGTGCCAGCAGTTTACCCCTAGGAGGGTCCTACGAGCAGTACTTC
>TRBJ2-7|TRBV5-1|NA|11|NA
CASRSSYEQYF
TGCGCCAGCAGGTCCTCCTACGAGCAGTACTTC
>TRBJ2-3|TRBV11-3|NA|14|NA
CASSQGRGSDTQYF
TGTGCCAGCAGCCAGGGGCGGGGTTCAGATACGCAGTATTTT
>TRBJ1-1|TRBV7-2|NA|13|NA
CASSPSVGTEAFF
TGTGCCAGCAGCCCGAGCGTGGGCACTGAAGCTTTCTTT
>TRBJ1-6|TRBV27|TRBD1|16|NA
CASSSTRQGGNSPLHF
TGTGCCAGCAGTTCCACACGACAGGGAGGAAATTCACCCCTCCACTTT
>TRBJ1-4|TRBV4-3|NA|17|NA
CASSQELTGLGNEKLFF
TGCGCCAGCAGCCAAGAACTTACGGGGCTTGGTAATGAAAAACTGTTTTTT
>TRBJ1-3|TRBV19|NA|14|NA
CASSQGVTGNTIYF
TGTGCCAGTAGTCAAGGGGTGACTGGAAACACCATATATTTT
>TRBJ1-1|TRBV20-1|NA|13|NA
CSASADGPTEAFF
TGCAGTGCTAGTGCCGACGGGCCCACTGAAGCTTTCTTT
>TRBJ1-6|TRBV9|NA|14|NA
CASSVGRINSPLHF
TGTGCCAGCAGCGTTGGTCGGATTAATTCACCCCTCCACTTT
>TRBJ2-3|TRBV14|NA|15|NA
CASSQDYGDADTQYF
TGTGCCAGCAGCCAAGATTACGGGGACGCAGATACGCAGTATTTT